What follows are 11 T cell receptor beta chains derived from one specimen sequenced in a study of blood T cells in healthy people across ages. With a J-beta primer mix and a sample-barcoded 5' primer, a second PCR ran 7 to 11 cycles. Via MiXCR, TCRdb re-called the 5' RACE reads, giving one row per CDR3 protein. The sample lists about 780,000 distinct CDR3 sequences, 46% seen once, with over 15% in the top ten. The sample taken for sequencing was blood. All receptors derive from a man aged 80 or over in good health.

The rearrangement links TRBV7-9 to TRBJ1-4; 7 nucleotides agree with TRBD1. V shed 0 bases and J 4 bases; nucleotides not matched to a gene: 5. The CDR3 length is 16 residues. Germline V gene lookup returns CDR1 SEHNR and CDR2 FQNEAQ (reference sequence). The CDR3: CASSLAPAGGNEKLFF. Here the CDR3 DNA reads TGTGCCAGCAGCTTAGCGCCGGCAGGGGGTAATGAAAAACTGTTTTTT.

A few counts support this clonotype. The J gene is TRBJ2-1, the V gene TRBV24-1; 9 nucleotides align to TRBD2. The CDR3 runs to 16 residues. CDR1 KGHDR and CDR2 SFDVKD come from the germline V gene. V dropped 3 bases and J dropped 5; count of bases not matched to a gene: 7. The CDR3 region is CATSDGRSGRNNEQFF. CDR3 DNA: TGTGCCACCAGTGATGGGCGCAGCGGGAGGAACAATGAGCAGTTCTTC.

In this sample, this clonotype turned up a few times. This rearrangement joins TRBV28 to TRBJ2-5; D call uncertain. Per germline, CDR1 MDHEN and CDR2 SYDVKM. The germline V and J ends were trimmed by 6 bases and 4 bases, with 12 bases remaining between them. The CDR3 sequence is 13 residues long. The CDR3 spells CASRRSPGETQYF. The CDR3 coding sequence is TGTGCCAGCAGGAGATCCCCCGGAGAGACCCAGTACTTC.

There are a few counts of this clonotype. The rearrangement links TRBV28 to TRBJ2-2, with 11 bases that match TRBD2. The germline gives CDR1 MDHEN, CDR2 SYDVKM. V dropped 4 bases and J dropped 5; count of bases not matched to a gene: 3. This CDR3 has 15 residues. CDR3 sequence: CASSYSGRGTGELFF. The CDR3 DNA follows: TGTGCCAGCAGTTATAGCGGGAGGGGGACCGGGGAGCTGTTTTTT.

This clonotype was counted many times. This chain joins TRBV28 and TRBJ2-7; 7 bases are shared with TRBD1. Germline loops: CDR1 MDHEN, CDR2 SYDVKM. There are 13 residues in the CDR3. V trimming: 8 bases; J trimming: 1 base; junction bases outside the gene matches: 5. CDR3 sequence reads: CASSGQSSYEQYF. The CDR3 DNA sequence: TGTGCCAGCTCGGGACAGTCTTCCTACGAGCAGTACTTC.

The V gene is TRBV12-3 or TRBV12-4, the J gene TRBJ2-7; D unclear. Trimming took off 0 bases at V and 3 bases at J, with 9 bases between the two ends. This CDR3 is built from 14 residues. DNA of the CDR3: TGTGCCAGCAGTTTAGCGCTCGGCGGCTACGAGCAGTACTTC. This encodes CASSLALGGYEQYF.

The chain links TRBV20-1 to TRBJ2-4; the D gene is possibly TRBD2 (5 bases). The CDR3 runs to 11 residues. Germline CDR1 and CDR2: DFQATT and SNEGSKA (reference sequence). V was pared by 6 bases and J by 7 bases, with 10 bases between. CDR3 protein: CSALRGNIQYF. CDR3 nucleotides: TGCAGTGCCCTCAGAGGGAACATTCAGTACTTC.

The chain is built from TRBV9 and TRBJ2-3; 8 bases are a match to TRBD2. CDR3 length: 16 amino acids. V trimming: 0 bases; J trimming: 0 bases; junction bases outside the gene matches: 3. Germline CDR1 and CDR2: SGDLS and YYNGEE. CDR3 coding DNA: TGTGCCAGCAGCGTAGCCGGGGGGGCTAGCACAGATACGCAGTATTTT. It specifies CASSVAGGASTDTQYF.

In this sample, this clonotype turned up a few times. V is TRBV7-2 and J is TRBJ2-1; 12 nucleotides align to TRBD2. V shed 5 bases, J shed 6 bases, and the junction held 8 bases outside the gene matches. Germline V gene sequence: CDR1 SGHTA, CDR2 FQGNSA. The CDR3 has 16 residues. The DNA of the CDR3 is TGTGCCAGCAGCCCGCAGACTAGCGGGAGTCTCAATGAGCAGTTCTTC. Residues: CASSPQTSGSLNEQFF. Supplemented by reference TRBV7-2 and TRBJ2-1, the full variable domain reads GAGVSQSPSNKVTEKGKDVELRCDPISGHTALYWYRQSLGQGLEFLIYFQGNSAPDKSGLPSDRFSAERTGGSVSTLTIQRTQQEDSAVYLCASSPQTSGSLNEQFFGPGTRLTVL.

Comments on this clonotype: The junction shows a germline mismatch at one end, possibly a read error. The chain has TRBV4-1 and TRBJ1-5; D is possibly TRBD1 (6 bases). Looked up from germline, CDR1 is MGHRA and CDR2 is YSYEKL. The CDR3 sequence is 18 residues long. The DNA of the CDR3 is TGCGCCGGCAGCCGACAGGACAGTGGAGTCGTCGGCAATCAGCCCCAGCATTTT. Residues: CAGSRQDSGVVGNQPQHF.

This clonotype was seen a few times. This chain connects TRBV20-1 to TRBJ1-5; TRBD1 is a possible D gene (5 bases). The CDR3 loop spans 13 amino acids. Germline V gives CDR1 DFQATT, CDR2 SNEGSKA (reference sequence). V lost 0 bases and J 6 bases, leaving 9 bases between the germline ends. The CDR3 nucleotides read TGCAGTGCTAGAGAGGCAGGGACTCAGCCCCAGCATTTT. Its protein product is CSAREAGTQPQHF.